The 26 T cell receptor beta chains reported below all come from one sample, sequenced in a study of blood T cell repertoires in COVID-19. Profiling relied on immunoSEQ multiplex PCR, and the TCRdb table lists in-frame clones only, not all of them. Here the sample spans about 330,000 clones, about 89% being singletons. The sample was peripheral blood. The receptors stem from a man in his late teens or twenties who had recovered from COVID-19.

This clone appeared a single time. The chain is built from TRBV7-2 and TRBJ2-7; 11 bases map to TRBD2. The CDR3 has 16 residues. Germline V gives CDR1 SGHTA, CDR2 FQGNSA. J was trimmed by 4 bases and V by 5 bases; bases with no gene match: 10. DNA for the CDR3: TGTGCCAGCAGCCCTCGTAGCGGGGGGGCGGGGTACGAGCAGTACTTC. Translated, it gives CASSPRSGGAGYEQYF.

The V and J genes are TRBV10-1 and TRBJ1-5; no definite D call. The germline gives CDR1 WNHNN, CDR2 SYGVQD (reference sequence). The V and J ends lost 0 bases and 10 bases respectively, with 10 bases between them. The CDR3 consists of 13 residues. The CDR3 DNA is TGCGCCAGCAGTGAGTCGATGAGCGGACCCCAGCATTTT. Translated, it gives CASSESMSGPQHF.

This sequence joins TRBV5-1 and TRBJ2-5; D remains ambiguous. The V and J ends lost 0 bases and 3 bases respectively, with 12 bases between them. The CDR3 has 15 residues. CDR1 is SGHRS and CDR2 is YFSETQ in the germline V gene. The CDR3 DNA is TGCGCCAGCAGCTTGGCCGTCGGTAATAAAGAGACCCAGTACTTC. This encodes CASSLAVGNKETQYF.

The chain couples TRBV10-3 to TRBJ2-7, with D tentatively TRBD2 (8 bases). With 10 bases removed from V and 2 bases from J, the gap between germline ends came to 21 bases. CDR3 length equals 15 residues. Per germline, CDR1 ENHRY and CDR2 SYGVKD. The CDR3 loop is CATRPLSGTAYEQYF. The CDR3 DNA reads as TGTGCCACCCGACCTCTTAGCGGGACAGCCTACGAGCAGTACTTC.

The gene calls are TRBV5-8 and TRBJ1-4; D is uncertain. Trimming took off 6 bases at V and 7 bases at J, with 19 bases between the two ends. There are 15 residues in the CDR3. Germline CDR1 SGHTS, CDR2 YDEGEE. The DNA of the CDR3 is TGTGCCAGCACGCGGCGGGGAGCACTTGGTGAAAAACTGTTTTTT. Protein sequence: CASTRRGALGEKLFF.

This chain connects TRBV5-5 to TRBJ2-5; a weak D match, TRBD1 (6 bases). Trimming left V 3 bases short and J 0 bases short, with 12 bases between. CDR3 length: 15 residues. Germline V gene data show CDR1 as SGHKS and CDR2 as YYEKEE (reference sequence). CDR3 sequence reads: CASSSGQSYQETQYF. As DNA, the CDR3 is TGTGCCAGCAGCTCCGGACAGTCGTACCAAGAGACCCAGTACTTC.

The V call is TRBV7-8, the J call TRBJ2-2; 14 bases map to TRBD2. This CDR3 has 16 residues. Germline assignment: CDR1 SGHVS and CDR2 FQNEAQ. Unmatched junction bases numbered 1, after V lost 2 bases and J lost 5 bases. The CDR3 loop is CASSLRLAGGTGELFF. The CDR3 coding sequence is TGTGCCAGCAGCTTACGACTAGCGGGAGGGACCGGGGAGCTGTTTTTT. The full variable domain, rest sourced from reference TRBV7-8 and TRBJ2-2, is GAGVSQSPRYKVAKRGQDVALRCDPISGHVSLFWYQQALGQGPEFLTYFQNEAQLDKSGLPSDRFFAERPEGSVSTLKIQRTQQEDSAVYLCASSLRLAGGTGELFFGEGSRLTVL.

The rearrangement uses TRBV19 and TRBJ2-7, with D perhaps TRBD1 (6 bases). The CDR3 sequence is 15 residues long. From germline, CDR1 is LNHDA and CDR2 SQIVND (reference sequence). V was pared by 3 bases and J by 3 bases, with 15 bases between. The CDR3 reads CASSILQGEGYEQYF. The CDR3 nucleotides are TGTGCCAGTAGTATCCTACAGGGTGAGGGCTACGAGCAGTACTTC.

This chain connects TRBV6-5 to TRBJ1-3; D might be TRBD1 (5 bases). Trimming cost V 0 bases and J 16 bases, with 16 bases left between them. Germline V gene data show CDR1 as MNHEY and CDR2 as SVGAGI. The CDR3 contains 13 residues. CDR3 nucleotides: TGTGCCAGCAGTTACTCGAAGGGGAACAGCATTTATTTT. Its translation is CASSYSKGNSIYF.

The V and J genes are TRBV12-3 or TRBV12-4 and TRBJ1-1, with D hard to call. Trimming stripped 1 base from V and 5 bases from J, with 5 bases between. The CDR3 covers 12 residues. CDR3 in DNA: TGTGCCAGCAGTTTAGGGGAGACTGAAGCTTTCTTT. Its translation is CASSLGETEAFF.

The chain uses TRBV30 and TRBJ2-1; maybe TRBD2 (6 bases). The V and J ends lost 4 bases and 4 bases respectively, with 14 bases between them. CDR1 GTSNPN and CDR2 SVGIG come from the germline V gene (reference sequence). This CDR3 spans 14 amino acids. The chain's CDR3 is CAWTSGSGYNEQFF. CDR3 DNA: TGTGCCTGGACCTCCGGGAGTGGATACAATGAGCAGTTCTTC.

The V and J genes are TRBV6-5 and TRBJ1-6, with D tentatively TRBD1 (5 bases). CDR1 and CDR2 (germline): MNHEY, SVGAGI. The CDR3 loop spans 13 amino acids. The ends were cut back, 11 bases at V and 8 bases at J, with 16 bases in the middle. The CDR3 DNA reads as TGTGCCGGACACCAAGGAGGGTATTCACCCCTCCACTTT. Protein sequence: CAGHQGGYSPLHF.

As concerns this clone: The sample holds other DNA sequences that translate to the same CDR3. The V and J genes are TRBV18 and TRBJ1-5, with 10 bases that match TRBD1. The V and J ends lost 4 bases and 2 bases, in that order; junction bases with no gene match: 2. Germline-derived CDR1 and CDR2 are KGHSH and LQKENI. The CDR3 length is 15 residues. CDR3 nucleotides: TGTGCCAGCTCACTCGGGACAGGGGGCAATCAGCCCCAGCATTTT. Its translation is CASSLGTGGNQPQHF.

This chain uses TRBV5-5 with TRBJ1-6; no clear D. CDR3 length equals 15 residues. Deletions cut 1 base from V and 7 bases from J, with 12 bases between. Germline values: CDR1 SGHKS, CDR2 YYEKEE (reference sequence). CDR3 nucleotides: TGTGCCAGCAGCTTGAGAGCAGGAGGGAATTCACCCCTCCACTTT. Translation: CASSLRAGGNSPLHF.

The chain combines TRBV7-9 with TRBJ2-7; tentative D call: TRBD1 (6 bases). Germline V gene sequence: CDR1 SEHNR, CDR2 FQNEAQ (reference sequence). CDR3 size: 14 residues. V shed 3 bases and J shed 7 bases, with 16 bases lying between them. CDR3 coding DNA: TGTGCCAGCAGCTTGGACAGTCCCCTGGGGGAGCAGTACTTC. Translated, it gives CASSLDSPLGEQYF.

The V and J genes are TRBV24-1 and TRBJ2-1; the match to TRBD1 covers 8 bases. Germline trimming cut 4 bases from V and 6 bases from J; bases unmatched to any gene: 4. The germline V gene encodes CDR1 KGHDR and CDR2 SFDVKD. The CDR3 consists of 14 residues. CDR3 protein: CATSEGRGPNEQFF. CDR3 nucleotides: TGTGCCACCAGTGAGGGCAGGGGGCCCAATGAGCAGTTCTTC.

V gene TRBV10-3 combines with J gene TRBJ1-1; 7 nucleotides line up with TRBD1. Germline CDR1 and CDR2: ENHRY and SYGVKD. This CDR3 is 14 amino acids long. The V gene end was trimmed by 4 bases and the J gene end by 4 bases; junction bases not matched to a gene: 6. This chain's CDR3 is CAISGQGEGTEAFF. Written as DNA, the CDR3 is TGTGCCATCAGTGGGCAGGGGGAAGGCACTGAAGCTTTCTTT.

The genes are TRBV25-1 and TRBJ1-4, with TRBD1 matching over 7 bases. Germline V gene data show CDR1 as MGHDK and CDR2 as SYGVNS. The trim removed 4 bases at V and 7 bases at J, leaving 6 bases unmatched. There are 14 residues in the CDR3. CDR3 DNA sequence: TGTGCCAGCAGTGCAGGGAACAGGGGTGAAAAACTGTTTTTT. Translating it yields CASSAGNRGEKLFF.

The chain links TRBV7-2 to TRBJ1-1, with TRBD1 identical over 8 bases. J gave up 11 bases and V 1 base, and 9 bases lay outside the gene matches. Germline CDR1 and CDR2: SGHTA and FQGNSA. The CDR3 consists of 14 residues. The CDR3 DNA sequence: TGTGCCAGCAGCTTAGTTTGGGACAGGAGTTCCGCTTTCTTT. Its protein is CASSLVWDRSSAFF.

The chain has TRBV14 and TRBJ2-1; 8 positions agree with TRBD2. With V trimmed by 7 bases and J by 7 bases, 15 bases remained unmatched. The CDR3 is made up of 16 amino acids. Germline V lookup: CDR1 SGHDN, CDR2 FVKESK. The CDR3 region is CASNESAGGPGNEQFF. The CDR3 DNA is TGTGCCAGCAATGAATCCGCGGGAGGCCCCGGAAATGAGCAGTTCTTC.

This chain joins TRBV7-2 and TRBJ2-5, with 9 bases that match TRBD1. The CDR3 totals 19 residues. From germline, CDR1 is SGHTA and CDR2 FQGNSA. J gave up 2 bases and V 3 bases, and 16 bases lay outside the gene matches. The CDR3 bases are TGTGCCAGCAGCTTCCCTCGCACCGGACAGGGGAGAAGACAAGAGACCCAGTACTTC. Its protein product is CASSFPRTGQGRRQETQYF.

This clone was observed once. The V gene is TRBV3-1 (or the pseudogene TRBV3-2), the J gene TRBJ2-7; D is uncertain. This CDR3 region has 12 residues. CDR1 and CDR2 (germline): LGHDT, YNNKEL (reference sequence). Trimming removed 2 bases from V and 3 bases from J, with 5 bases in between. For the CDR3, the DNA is TGTGCCAGCAGCCAAAGAGGCTACGAGCAGTACTTC. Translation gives CASSQRGYEQYF.

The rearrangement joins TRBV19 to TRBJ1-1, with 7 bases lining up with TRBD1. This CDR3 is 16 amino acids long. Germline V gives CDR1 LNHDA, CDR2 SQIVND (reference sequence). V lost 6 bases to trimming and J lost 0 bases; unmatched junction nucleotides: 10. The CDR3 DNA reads TGTGCCAGTAGCCGTGACAGGGTGCCAATGAACACTGAAGCTTTCTTT. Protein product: CASSRDRVPMNTEAFF.

CDR3 residues: CASGDGSSYEQYF. The CDR3 DNA sequence: TGTGCCAGCGGGGACGGGAGCTCCTACGAGCAGTACTTC. This chain links TRBV27 with TRBJ2-7; a possible D gene is TRBD2 (6 bases). Looked up from germline, CDR1 is MNHEY and CDR2 is SMNVEV (reference sequence). The CDR3 totals 13 residues. Trimming stripped 8 bases from V and 0 bases from J, with 11 bases between.

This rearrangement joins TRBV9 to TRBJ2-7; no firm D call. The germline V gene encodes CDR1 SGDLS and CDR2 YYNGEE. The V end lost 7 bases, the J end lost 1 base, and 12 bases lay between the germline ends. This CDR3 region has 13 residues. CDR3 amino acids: CASSEAGSYEQYF. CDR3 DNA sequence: TGTGCCAGCTCCGAGGCCGGATCCTACGAGCAGTACTTC.

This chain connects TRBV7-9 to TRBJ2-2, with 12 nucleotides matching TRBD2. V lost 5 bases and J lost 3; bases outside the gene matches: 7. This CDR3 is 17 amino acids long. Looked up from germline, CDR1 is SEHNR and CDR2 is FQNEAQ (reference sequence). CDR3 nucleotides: TGTGCCAGCAGCCCCCGGGGGACTAGCGGGCACACCGGGGAGCTGTTTTTT. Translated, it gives CASSPRGTSGHTGELFF.